There are a few counts of the clone carrying this TCR beta chain. Its matching antigen is unknown. The data belong to a study of blood T cells in healthy people across ages. PCR was performed a second time for about 7 to 12 cycles using a sample-barcoded 5' primer and a J-beta primer mix. MiXCR was run by TCRdb on the 5' RACE reads, yielding one entry per CDR3 protein. Among some 1.5 million distinct CDR3 sequences listed, about 30% were seen once. V shed 2 bases and J 1 base; nucleotides not matched to a gene: 2. The CDR3 runs to 15 residues. Per germline, CDR1 SGHRS and CDR2 YFSETQ. Study-wide results and caveats: Long-lived donors carried more naive CD4+ cells and greater diversity than aged donors.

The V call is TRBV5-1, the J call TRBJ2-5; 10 bases fit TRBD2. This clonotype originated in a woman under 40 in good health. Sequencing was performed on blood. The DNA of the CDR3 is TGCGCCAGCAGCTTCACTAGCGGGGCCCAAGAGACCCAGTACTTC. This gives the protein CASSFTSGAQETQYF.